Presented here are 6 T cell receptor beta chains from one specimen sequenced in a study of T cells in Graves' hyperthyroidism and ophthalmopathy. What was amplified from RNA transcripts were TCR beta CDR3 regions. When the TCR CDR3 underwent first-round RT-PCR, the HTBI primer set was used. TCRdb processed the multiplex PCR reads anew with MiXCR; each CDR3 protein has one entry. The table records about 690,000 distinct CDR3 sequences, 17% of them present only once. Sequencing was done on a sample of blood. The receptors here all came from a man aged 45-65 years with Graves' hyperthyroidism.

Ten or more counts support this clonotype. The chain recombines TRBV7-6 with TRBJ1-1; the match to TRBD1 covers 8 bases. The CDR3 has 13 amino acids. V was clipped by 6 bases and J by 5 bases; unmatched bases: 5. Germline CDR1 reads SGHVS; CDR2 reads FNYEAQ. This CDR3 reads CASRQTGGTEAFF. The CDR3 region has the DNA TGTGCCAGCAGACAAACAGGGGGGACTGAAGCTTTCTTT.

This clonotype occurred a few times. This sequence joins TRBV30 and TRBJ2-1, with D perhaps being TRBD1 or TRBD2 (6 bases each). V was shortened by 5 bases and J by 0 bases, with 14 bases between the two germline ends. CDR1 and CDR2 (germline): GTSNPN, SVGIG (reference sequence). CDR3 length: 15 amino acids. The CDR3 DNA reads TGTGCCTGGGATCCGGGGGCCAGCTCCTACAATGAGCAGTTCTTC. This sequence encodes CAWDPGASSYNEQFF.

This clonotype turned up a few times. This may be a read error, as it is one base from a much larger clone. The rearrangement joins TRBV11-2 to TRBJ2-7; TRBD1 or TRBD2 may be the D gene (5 bases each). This CDR3 is 15 amino acids long. CDR1 SGHAT and CDR2 FQNNGV come from the germline V gene. The CDR3: CASSLGGRARDEQCF. CDR3 bases: TGTGCCAGCAGCTTAGGGGGTAGGGCCAGGGACGAGCAGTGCTTC. Full variable domain (rest looked up from reference TRBV11-2 and TRBJ2-7): EAGVAQSPRYKIIEKRQSVAFWCNPISGHATLYWYQQILGQGPKLLIQFQNNGVVDDSQLPKDRFSAERLKGVDSTLKIQPAKLEDSAVYLCASSLGGRARDEQCFGPGTRLTVT.

The chain links TRBV4-3 to TRBJ2-6; D possibly corresponds to TRBD2 (6 bases). Trimming removed 5 bases at V and 1 base at J, with 15 bases between. Germline V gene data show CDR1 as LGHNA and CDR2 as YSLEER. This CDR3 has 17 residues. CDR3 protein: CASSAHPGGSGANVLTF. The DNA for the CDR3 is TGCGCCAGCAGCGCCCACCCCGGGGGATCTGGGGCCAACGTCCTGACTTTC.

The chain carries TRBV29-1 and TRBJ2-7; tentative D call: TRBD2 (7 bases). The germline CDR1 and CDR2 sequences are SQVTM and ANQGSEA. V gave up 6 bases and J gave up 0 bases, with 18 bases separating them. This CDR3 comprises 15 residues. CDR3 sequence: CSVQKGRGASYEQYF. The CDR3 DNA sequence: TGCAGCGTCCAAAAAGGGAGGGGGGCCTCCTACGAGCAGTACTTC.

This clonotype was observed many times. The CDR3 loop is CSARDGGSTDTQYF. CDR3 DNA sequence: TGCAGTGCTAGAGACGGGGGTAGCACAGATACGCAGTATTTT. The chain uses TRBV20-1 and TRBJ2-3, with D tentatively TRBD2 (6 bases). This CDR3 region has 14 residues. CDR1 is DFQATT, CDR2 SNEGSKA, per germline (reference sequence). V dropped 0 bases and J dropped 0 bases, with 7 bases sitting between them.